The 9 T cell receptor beta chains below were found in one sample sequenced in a study of regulatory T cells in long-lasting Graves disease. Described time point: persistent/refractory GD, antithyroid drugs over 5 years with positive TRAb. Scientists built the TCR library using RNA that was extracted from PBMCs. CDR3 regions were amplified by Arm-PCR using iRepertoire HTBI primers to build TCR beta libraries. TCRdb re-derived calls from the multiplex PCR reads in MiXCR, one entry per CDR3 protein. The profile covers 350,000 to 500,000 distinct CDR3 sequences, with around a fifth appearing a single time and 14% taken by the ten largest. The source was peripheral blood mononuclear cells (PBMCs), collected when the disease was refractory, from a patient treated with antithyroid drugs. The receptors were sampled from a female donor with Graves disease.

This rearrangement joins TRBV9 to TRBJ2-2; the match to TRBD1 covers 8 bases. CDR1 and CDR2 (germline): SGDLS, YYNGEE. Trimming cost V 3 bases and J 4 bases; bases outside gene matches: 5. The CDR3 extends over 15 amino acids. CDR3 residues: CASSADRAGTGELFF. CDR3 nucleotide sequence: TGTGCCAGCAGCGCGGACAGGGCGGGCACCGGGGAGCTGTTTTTT.

The table lists this clonotype with many counts. The chain combines TRBV12-3 or TRBV12-4 with TRBJ2-2; no clear D gene. Trimming cost V 2 bases and J 1 base, with 5 bases left between them. The CDR3 contains 14 residues. CDR3 nucleotide sequence: TGTGCCAGCAGTTTAATAGGGAACACCGGGGAGCTGTTTTTT. Translation: CASSLIGNTGELFF.

This clonotype was seen at least ten times. The gene calls are TRBV2 and TRBJ2-2; 9 bases are a match to TRBD1. CDR1 and CDR2 (germline): SNHLY, FYNNEI. This CDR3 has 16 amino acids. V shed 6 bases, J shed 4 bases, and the junction held 9 bases outside the gene matches. The CDR3 loop reads CASRLSGTGSTGELFF. CDR3 in DNA: TGTGCCAGCAGACTATCCGGGACAGGGTCCACCGGGGAGCTGTTTTTT.

This clonotype was seen repeatedly, ten times or more. This rearrangement joins TRBV6-1 to TRBJ1-6; no definite D call. Germline lookup yields CDR1 MNHNS and CDR2 SASEGT. The CDR3 runs to 14 residues. Trimming removed 6 bases from V and 7 bases from J, with 13 bases in between. The CDR3 sequence: CASSTLDGNSPLHF. CDR3 in DNA: TGTGCCAGCAGCACCTTGGACGGGAATTCACCCCTCCACTTT.

This clonotype was counted many times. The chain's CDR3 is CASSLVSRERQETQYF. The DNA of the CDR3 is TGTGCCAGCAGCTTGGTCTCCAGAGAACGTCAAGAGACCCAGTACTTC. The chain is built from TRBV28 and TRBJ2-5; D not certain. The CDR3 is made up of 16 amino acids. V was cut by 6 bases and J by 2 bases, with 19 bases left in between. Germline V gene lookup returns CDR1 MDHEN and CDR2 SYDVKM. Full variable domain (remainder filled in from reference TRBV28 and TRBJ2-5): DVKVTQSSRYLVKRTGEKVFLECVQDMDHENMFWYRQDPGLGLRLIYFSYDVKMKEKGDIPEGYSVSREKKERFSLILESASTNQTSMYLCASSLVSRERQETQYFGPGTRLLVL.

V and J are TRBV28 and TRBJ2-2; weak D call: TRBD2 (6 bases). The CDR3 loop spans 15 amino acids. Germline V lookup: CDR1 MDHEN, CDR2 SYDVKM. V lost 6 bases, J lost 3 bases, and 14 bases lay in between. CDR3 in amino acids: CASSSPGLYTGELFF. The CDR3 nucleotides are TGTGCCAGCAGCTCCCCGGGACTCTACACCGGGGAGCTGTTTTTT.

This clonotype was recorded many times. The J gene is TRBJ1-4, the V gene TRBV7-6; D gene ambiguous. The CDR3 covers 17 residues. Germline assignment: CDR1 SGHVS and CDR2 FNYEAQ. V shed 2 bases and J shed 7 bases, with 20 bases lying between them. CDR3 sequence (DNA): TGTGCCAGCAGCTTATCGCCACCCCCGGGGTCGGCTGAAAAACTGTTTTTT. Translating gives CASSLSPPPGSAEKLFF.

This clonotype was detected many times. The chain carries TRBV2 and TRBJ2-6; 9 nucleotides align to TRBD1. Germline trimming cut 3 bases from V and 1 base from J; bases unmatched to any gene: 10. CDR1 SNHLY and CDR2 FYNNEI come from the germline V gene. CDR3 size: 19 residues. Here the CDR3 reads CASSEGMGQGVSGANVLTF. For the CDR3, the DNA is TGTGCCAGCAGTGAGGGGATGGGACAGGGAGTTTCTGGGGCCAACGTCCTGACTTTC. Looking up the rest from reference TRBV2 and TRBJ2-6 gives the full variable domain: EPEVTQTPSHQVTQMGQEVILRCVPISNHLYFYWYRQILGQKVEFLVSFYNNEISEKSEIFDDQFSVERPDGSNFTLKIRSTKLEDSAMYFCASSEGMGQGVSGANVLTFGAGSRLTVL.

The V call is TRBV7-9, the J call TRBJ2-7; 7 bases line up with TRBD1. The V gene's germline CDR1 is SEHNR and CDR2 FQNEAQ (reference sequence). With V trimmed by 5 bases and J by 2 bases, 9 bases remained unmatched. CDR3 length: 15 residues. For the CDR3, the DNA is TGTGCCAGCAGCCCCCCCCCCAGGGGGACCTACGAGCAGTACTTC. Translating it yields CASSPPPRGTYEQYF.